This T cell receptor beta chain was observed in a study of cytomegalovirus exposure and HLA in healthy donors (dated by TCRdb to between 2016 and 2019). At the level of the whole study: A later analysis indicated that the 95 to 150 validation repertoires were generated on the platform also employed for the approximately 700 repertoires of the first cohort. The aim of the study was to test whether cataloging public T cell receptors could identify signatures of past pathogen exposure. The study combined high-throughput TCR immunosequencing, statistical association of individual TCRs with disease status, and machine learning to predict cytomegalovirus infection status. Along with the approximately 700-subject first cohort, a separate validation cohort of over 90 different subjects was used. Overall study outcomes, separate from this receptor: A later analysis had no HLA typing for the validation cohort, so co-occurrence there was scored across all 110 or so repertoires. In vitro tests confirmed that three of the cytomegalovirus-associated TCR beta chains recognize cytomegalovirus antigens. The authors suggested that the approach could potentially be generalized to other disease states and immunological phenotypes. A total of some 180 TCR beta chains were listed by the study as associated with cytomegalovirus. Across donors, most TCR sequences were observed very rarely, whereas some public TCRs were present in many individuals. Cytomegalovirus status was reported to be diagnosed by the classifier with high specificity and sensitivity in both the original and validation cohorts. Subsequent analysis determined that TCRs grouped into clusters in the first cohort also showed a tendency toward co-occurrence across the approximately 110 validation repertoires, and approximately 94% of cluster scores exceeded 0.

The library relied on the immunoSEQ multiplex PCR assay. The source study handled its data this way. A statistical classification framework was built to diagnose cytomegalovirus status from the catalog of TCR beta chain sequences. In its TCRdb copy, this immuneACCESS table keeps in-frame sequences only and misses some clones. Where compared with another copy, unresolved V genes explain less than half of these, and the others have no known cause. V, J and clone size reflect that table, while D and trimming were determined from the DNA. This sample is represented by 150,000 to 200,000 clones; about 82% of them were singletons. Roughly 1.5% of the sample is held by the ten biggest clonotypes. This clone turned up a few times. Its antigen has not been determined. No per-base quality is available; no much larger clone lies one base away. V lost 5 bases and J lost 4 bases, and the count of bases not matched to a germline gene is 4. From the cysteine up to the phenylalanine, the CDR3 has a length of 14 residues. Kept here is only the CDR3 DNA, which spans 42 bases and is read in frame from base 1. From a lookup of the germline V gene, CDR1 and CDR2 are SGHTA and FQGNSA.

Separate from the approximately 700-subject first cohort, the validation cohort of 95 to 150 subjects was the group to which the donors belonged. The sequence links TRBV7-2 to TRBJ1-1; the junction holds 10 bases that match TRBD1. The specimen sequenced was PBMCs. The TCR comes from a woman aged 18-29 years in good health and CMV-seronegative. The CDR3 in this case is CASSPRQGATEAFF. The nucleotide sequence is TGTGCCAGCAGCCCGAGACAGGGGGCCACTGAAGCTTTCTTT.